A selection of T cell receptor beta chains follows, all from one sample in a study of blood T cell repertoires in COVID-19. TCRdb's copy holds only in-frame clones and misses some; the assay was immunoSEQ multiplex PCR. Of roughly 140,000 clones listed, 84% are singletons. Input material: peripheral blood. These receptors were collected from a woman at least 80 years old in a cohort sampled during active or convalescent COVID-19. The CDR3 runs from the conserved cysteine through the conserved F or W. The D gene is left open where the match is weak. Rows give clone size only sometimes, using once, few, many, or a class for an expanded clone.

>.|TRBV6-5|14|.|TRBJ2-3
CACRVSYGTDTQYF
TGTGCCTGCCGGGTCTCCTACGGCACAGATACGCAGTATTTT
>TRBD2|TRBV2|15|.|TRBJ2-2
CASKRTSGGTGELFF
TGTGCCAGCAAAAGGACTAGCGGGGGAACCGGGGAGCTGTTTTTT
>.|TRBV5-6|14|.|TRBJ1-2
CASSLGRQALGYTF
TGTGCCAGCAGCTTGGGGCGCCAGGCGTTGGGCTACACCTTC
>.|TRBV23-1|17|.|TRBJ1-1
CASSQPGKINRNTEAFF
TGCGCCAGCAGTCAACCAGGAAAAATAAATAGAAACACTGAAGCTTTCTTT
>TRBD1|TRBV5-1|15|.|TRBJ1-2
CASSLDGQGGQSYTF
TGCGCCAGCAGCTTGGACGGACAGGGGGGTCAAAGCTACACCTTC
>.|TRBV3-1/TRBV3-2|17|once|TRBJ2-5
CASSQGSIAASDETQYF
TGTGCCAGCAGCCAAGGGTCTATAGCGGCATCTGATGAGACCCAGTACTTC
>.|TRBV9|13|.|TRBJ1-1
CASTRVRGTEAFF
TGTGCCAGCACAAGGGTCCGAGGGACTGAAGCTTTCTTT
>.|TRBV3-1/TRBV3-2|12|.|TRBJ2-7
CASSQGRGEQYF
TGTGCCAGCAGCCAAGGACGGGGGGAGCAGTACTTC
>.|TRBV21-1|14|.|TRBJ1-5
CASSNTGLNQPQHF
TGTGCCAGCAGCAATACAGGTCTCAATCAGCCCCAGCATTTT
>TRBD1|TRBV10-3|15|.|TRBJ2-5
CATTQTGILQETQYF
TGTGCCACCACTCAGACAGGGATACTGCAAGAGACCCAGTACTTC
>.|TRBV24-1|12|.|TRBJ2-3
CATSELRGTQYF
TGTGCCACCAGTGAACTCCGGGGTACGCAGTATTTT
>TRBD1|TRBV29-1|13|.|TRBJ2-1
CSVARDRGNEQFF
TGCAGCGTTGCTCGGGACAGGGGCAATGAGCAGTTCTTC
>.|TRBV2|16|.|TRBJ2-5
CASSERDNLPGETQYF
TGTGCCAGCAGTGAACGTGACAACCTTCCTGGGGAGACCCAGTACTTC
>.|TRBV30|12|.|TRBJ2-3
CAWCSSDYTQYF
TGTGCCTGGTGTTCTTCCGACTATACGCAGTATTTT
>.|TRBV14|16|.|TRBJ2-3
CASSQVIGGHTDTQYF
TGTGCCAGCAGCCAAGTTATCGGCGGACACACAGATACGCAGTATTTT
>.|TRBV18|12|.|TRBJ2-7
CASSDSTYEQYF
TGTGCCAGCTCGGACAGTACCTACGAGCAGTACTTC